This note documents a single TCR beta chain sequence. The record originates from a study of T cell responses to AZD1222 COVID-19 vaccine. This CDR3 contains 12 residues. The germline V gene has CDR1 MDHEN and CDR2 SYDVKM. V dropped 5 bases and J dropped 3 bases, with 4 bases sitting between them. Assay used: immunoSEQ multiplex PCR; TCRdb lists only in-frame clones, some missing. The sample carries some 110,000 clones, approximately 90% recorded once. The TCR originated in an adult who received the AZD1222 COVID-19 vaccine. This specimen consisted of peripheral blood, obtained 28 days after the second AZD1222 dose. The V call is TRBV28, the J call TRBJ2-2; D is uncertain. DNA of the CDR3: TGTGCCAGCAGTACAGACACCGGGGAGCTGTTTTTT. It yields the protein CASSTDTGELFF. Using reference TRBV28 and TRBJ2-2 for the parts outside the CDR3, the full variable domain is DVKVTQSSRYLVKRTGEKVFLECVQDMDHENMFWYRQDPGLGLRLIYFSYDVKMKEKGDIPEGYSVSREKKERFSLILESASTNQTSMYLCASSTDTGELFFGEGSRLTVL.